The 21 T cell receptor beta chains below were found in one sample sequenced in a study of blood T cell repertoires in COVID-19. TCRdb keeps only in-frame clones here, not all; method: immunoSEQ multiplex PCR. The sample includes roughly 200,000 clones, about 88% seen only once; the top ten take 3% to 3.5%. The sequenced material came from peripheral blood. These receptors were taken from a man between 60 and 70 years old with acute or convalescent COVID-19.

V usage is TRBV6-5 and J usage is TRBJ2-2; possible D gene TRBD2, 6 bases. V shed 8 bases and J shed 4 bases, with 17 bases lying between them. Germline V gives CDR1 MNHEY, CDR2 SVGAGI. The CDR3 is 15 residues long. The CDR3 nucleotides are TGTGCCAGCCAATGGGATTTGGGGGGCACCGGGGAGCTGTTTTTT. It specifies CASQWDLGGTGELFF.

Concerning this clone itself: Additional DNA sequences in this sample encode the identical CDR3. The chain carries TRBV6-2 or TRBV6-3 and TRBJ1-4, with a weak D call TRBD1 (6 bases). This CDR3 is 14 amino acids long. Germline V gives CDR1 MNHEY, CDR2 SVGEGT. Trimming shortened V by 4 bases and J by 0 bases, and 6 bases separated the two germline ends. This chain's CDR3 is CASSWGPTNEKLFF. In DNA, the CDR3 is TGTGCCAGCAGTTGGGGGCCAACTAATGAAAAACTGTTTTTT.

The chain links TRBV11-1 to TRBJ1-2; D is ambiguous. The V end was cut by 1 base, the J end by 7 bases, with 13 bases between. The CDR3 extends over 14 amino acids. The germline CDR1 and CDR2 sequences are SGHAT and FQDESV (reference sequence). The CDR3 loop reads CASSLDGGGGGYTF. The CDR3 coding sequence is TGTGCCAGCAGCTTAGACGGTGGAGGAGGTGGCTACACCTTC.

The rearrangement joins TRBV5-1 to TRBJ2-5; perhaps TRBD1 as D (6 bases). The CDR3 covers 15 residues. The V end was cut by 4 bases, the J end by 5 bases, with 18 bases between. The germline V gene has CDR1 SGHRS and CDR2 YFSETQ. DNA for the CDR3: TGCGCCAGCAGCCTGCTTACTCCTCAGGGGGAGACCCAGTACTTC. This translates into CASSLLTPQGETQYF.

The chain recombines TRBV18 with TRBJ1-5; 7 bases align to TRBD1. The CDR3 is made up of 16 amino acids. CDR1 and CDR2 (germline): KGHSH, LQKENI. V lost 4 bases, J lost 0 bases, and 6 bases stayed unmatched. The CDR3 bases are TGTGCCAGCTCACGACGACAGGGTAATAGCAATCAGCCCCAGCATTTT. It translates to CASSRRQGNSNQPQHF.

The V and J genes are TRBV5-1 and TRBJ1-1; D is possibly TRBD1 (5 bases). CDR1 is SGHRS, CDR2 YFSETQ, per germline. This CDR3 region has 15 residues. Trimming stripped 0 bases from V and 5 bases from J, with 14 bases between. DNA for the CDR3: TGCGCCAGCAGCTTGGGGGTCCGACAGTTAACTGAAGCTTTCTTT. This sequence encodes CASSLGVRQLTEAFF. Looking up the rest from reference TRBV5-1 and TRBJ1-1 gives the full variable domain: KAGVTQTPRYLIKTRGQQVTLSCSPISGHRSVSWYQQTPGQGLQFLFEYFSETQRNKGNFPGRFSGRQFSNSRSEMNVSTLELGDSALYLCASSLGVRQLTEAFFGQGTRLTVV.

This clone has a single count. The chain uses TRBV10-3 and TRBJ1-2; 7 positions agree with TRBD1. CDR1 is ENHRY, CDR2 SYGVKD, per germline. The CDR3 is 13 residues long. J gave up 10 bases and V 0 bases, and 5 bases lay outside the gene matches. CDR3 residues: CAISESDRPYYTF. The CDR3 coding sequence is TGTGCCATCAGTGAGTCGGACAGGCCTTACTACACCTTC.

The V call is TRBV6-1, the J call TRBJ1-4; 9 nucleotides agree with TRBD1. V shed 2 bases and J 8 bases; nucleotides not matched to a gene: 6. This CDR3 comprises 15 residues. CDR1 is MNHNS and CDR2 is SASEGT in the germline V gene. The DNA for the CDR3 is TGTGCCAGCAGTGAAACGACAGGGGGACGAGAAAAACTGTTTTTT. This codes for CASSETTGGREKLFF.

The rearrangement joins TRBV13 to TRBJ1-4; D uncertain. The V end lost 0 bases, the J end lost 8 bases, and 13 bases lay between the germline ends. CDR1 PRHDT and CDR2 FYEKMQ come from the germline V gene (reference sequence). CDR3 size: 15 residues. CDR3 sequence reads: CASSLGVGAAEKLFF. The CDR3 DNA is TGTGCCAGCAGCTTAGGCGTCGGAGCGGCGGAAAAACTGTTTTTT.

The V and J genes are TRBV9 and TRBJ2-1, with TRBD2 identical over 11 bases. Germline V gives CDR1 SGDLS, CDR2 YYNGEE. The CDR3 consists of 22 residues. After removal of 0 bases from V and 0 bases from J, the junction contained 17 bases not matched to a gene. CDR3 bases: TGTGCCAGCAGCGTAGCTACTAGCCCTAGCGGGGGGCTTGGGGGCTCCTACAATGAGCAGTTCTTC. Translated, it gives CASSVATSPSGGLGGSYNEQFF.

The chain links TRBV11-3 to TRBJ1-1; 12 bases match TRBD1. V dropped 4 bases and J dropped 1; count of bases not matched to a gene: 7. CDR1 SGHNT and CDR2 YENEEA come from the germline V gene. CDR3 length: 17 amino acids. DNA for the CDR3: TGTGCCAGCAGCTGGGTATGGGACAGGGGGCCGAACACTGAAGCTTTCTTT. Its protein is CASSWVWDRGPNTEAFF.

The chain couples TRBV2 to TRBJ1-4, with unresolved D. The germline gives CDR1 SNHLY, CDR2 FYNNEI. The CDR3 has 13 amino acids. V gave up 4 bases and J gave up 0 bases, with 3 bases separating them. The CDR3 DNA reads as TGTGCCAGCAGTGCTACAACTAATGAAAAACTGTTTTTT. It specifies CASSATTNEKLFF.

The genes are TRBV4-2 and TRBJ2-1, with D possibly TRBD2 on 6 matching bases. CDR1 and CDR2 (germline): LGHNA, YNFKEQ. This CDR3 spans 18 amino acids. V was clipped by 2 bases and J by 0 bases, with 17 bases between them. CDR3 amino acids: CASSQTWARRDSYNEQFF. CDR3 DNA: TGTGCCAGCAGCCAAACCTGGGCGAGGAGGGACTCCTACAATGAGCAGTTCTTC.

The chain joins TRBV7-3 to TRBJ2-6; 8 nucleotides match TRBD1. This CDR3 region has 19 residues. Trimming cost V 2 bases and J 1 base; bases outside gene matches: 10. The V gene's germline CDR1 is SGHTA and CDR2 FQGTGA. In DNA form, the CDR3 reads TGTGCCAGCAGCTTAGCCGCCGGACAGGGACTGTCTGGGGCCAACGTCCTGACTTTC. Its protein product is CASSLAAGQGLSGANVLTF.

The chain combines TRBV19 with TRBJ2-5; 12 bases are a match to TRBD2. Germline CDR1 LNHDA, CDR2 SQIVND (reference sequence). This CDR3 comprises 17 residues. The CDR3 protein is CGSGLAGGPLSWETQYF. In DNA form, the CDR3 reads TGTGGATCGGGCCTAGCGGGGGGGCCGTTATCTTGGGAGACCCAGTACTTC.

The rearrangement uses TRBV9 and TRBJ2-3, with 12 bases fitting TRBD2. Germline V lookup: CDR1 SGDLS, CDR2 YYNGEE. This CDR3 is 17 amino acids long. V was pared by 0 bases and J by 5 bases, with 7 bases of the junction left unmatched. The CDR3: CASSVEASGGAGDTQYF. CDR3 in DNA: TGTGCCAGCAGCGTAGAGGCTAGCGGGGGGGCCGGAGATACGCAGTATTTT.

The chain carries TRBV27 and TRBJ2-7, with 12 bases identical to TRBD1. This CDR3 contains 14 residues. The germline CDR1 and CDR2 sequences are MNHEY and SMNVEV (reference sequence). Unmatched junction bases numbered 5, after V lost 5 bases and J lost 6 bases. The DNA for the CDR3 is TGTGCCAGCAGTCCCGGGACAGGGGGCGCCGAGCAGTACTTC. Translation: CASSPGTGGAEQYF.

The rearrangement joins TRBV14 to TRBJ1-1; tentatively, D is TRBD1 (6 bases). The V gene's germline CDR1 is SGHDN and CDR2 FVKESK. CDR3 length: 15 residues. Trimming shortened V by 5 bases and J by 1 base, and 14 bases separated the two germline ends. The CDR3 DNA is TGTGCCAGCAGCGCCCCCGGGACATGGAACACTGAAGCTTTCTTT. This encodes CASSAPGTWNTEAFF.

V usage is TRBV13 and J usage is TRBJ1-2; TRBD1 is a possible D gene (5 bases). V lost 5 bases, J lost 8 bases, and 15 bases lay in between. The CDR3 length is 13 residues. CDR1 is PRHDT, CDR2 FYEKMQ, per germline (reference sequence). CDR3 residues: CASSPGRGRGYTF. CDR3 in DNA: TGTGCCAGCAGCCCGGGGAGGGGACGCGGCTACACCTTC.

The rearrangement joins TRBV6-5 to TRBJ1-5, with 9 positions matching TRBD1. Looked up from germline, CDR1 is MNHEY and CDR2 is SVGAGI. Trimming took 6 bases from V and 4 from J; bases not matched to a gene: 7. CDR3 length: 15 amino acids. The CDR3 sequence: CASRGDRVRNQPQHF. CDR3 nucleotide sequence: TGTGCCAGCAGAGGGGACAGGGTTAGGAATCAGCCCCAGCATTTT.

The V call is TRBV3-1 (or the pseudogene TRBV3-2), the J call TRBJ1-2; tentatively, D is TRBD1 (6 bases). Trimming removed 9 bases at V and 4 bases at J, with 15 bases between. CDR3 length: 13 amino acids. CDR1 is LGHDT and CDR2 is YNNKEL in the germline V gene (reference sequence). CDR3 sequence (DNA): TGTGCCAGAAGACAGGAGCCCGTCTATGGCTACACCTTC. Translated: CARRQEPVYGYTF.